The T cell receptor (beta chain) described here comes from a study of cytomegalovirus exposure and HLA in healthy donors. Overall study results and limits: Versus the roughly 690-donor mean, an Asian-associated ancestry cluster reportedly showed fewer N-insertions in a later analysis. TCR beta chains numbering under 200 were designated cytomegalovirus-associated.

This PCR relied on a set of 60 Vbeta primers and 13 Jbeta primers. Sequencing was performed with immunoSEQ multiplex PCR; in TCRdb, only in-frame clones are kept and a portion is missing. The sample has about 230,000 clones, around 80% seen once. Germline V gives CDR1 ENHRY, CDR2 SYGVKD. Losses at the gene ends were 11 bases for V and 1 base for J; bases not matched to a gene: 8. The CDR3 runs to 13 residues. As to this clone: Its target is unknown.

Healthy bone marrow donors made up the donor group. The donors, nominally healthy at sampling, likely had unrecorded immune exposures. The genes are TRBV10-3 and TRBJ2-7; TRBD1 matches 7 bases. The sequencing input was PBMCs. This receptor was obtained from a boy aged 10-17 years in good health and CMV-seronegative. CDR3 residues: CASSNRGSYEQYF. Written as DNA, the CDR3 is TGTGCCTCTTCCAACAGGGGATCCTACGAGCAGTACTTC.